These T cell receptor beta chains were read from a single sample in a study of T cell responses to AZD1222 COVID-19 vaccine. Clones were read by immunoSEQ multiplex PCR, and TCRdb kept only the in-frame ones, dropping some. Of about 150,000 clones listed, 90% were seen once; the top ten hold about 3.2%. This sample comprised peripheral blood, obtained 28 days after the second AZD1222 dose. These receptors originate from an adult who received the AZD1222 COVID-19 vaccine. Both conserved end residues are part of each CDR3. Fields, in order: J gene, D gene, V gene, CDR3 DNA, CDR3 protein. D genes are given only for firm matches.

j_call: TRBJ1-4; d_call: .; v_call: TRBV5-6; cdr3_nt: TGTGCCAGCAGATCTAACTTGGGTGGTGAAAAACTGTTTTTT; cdr3_aa: CASRSNLGGEKLFF
j_call: TRBJ1-2; d_call: TRBD1; v_call: TRBV12-3/TRBV12-4; cdr3_nt: TGTGCCAGCACTAAGGACAGGGTCCATGGCTACACCTTC; cdr3_aa: CASTKDRVHGYTF
j_call: TRBJ1-1; d_call: .; v_call: TRBV5-1; cdr3_nt: TGCGCCAGCAGCCGGGCGGGGGCCAACACTGAAGCTTTCTTT; cdr3_aa: CASSRAGANTEAFF
j_call: TRBJ2-6; d_call: TRBD2; v_call: TRBV11-2; cdr3_nt: TGTGCCAGCAGCTCGCGGGGAGGGGCCGGGGCCAACGTCCTGACTTTC; cdr3_aa: CASSSRGGAGANVLTF
j_call: TRBJ2-7; d_call: .; v_call: TRBV6-4; cdr3_nt: TGTGCCAGCAGTCCGGACAGAGGGGGACTCGAGCAGTACTTC; cdr3_aa: CASSPDRGGLEQYF
j_call: TRBJ2-7; d_call: TRBD1; v_call: TRBV5-1; cdr3_nt: TGCGCCAGCAGCCGCAACAGGGGATCCTACGAGCAGTACTTC; cdr3_aa: CASSRNRGSYEQYF
j_call: TRBJ2-1; d_call: .; v_call: TRBV10-2; cdr3_nt: TGCGCCAGCAGTCGGGGGAATGAGCAGTTCTTC; cdr3_aa: CASSRGNEQFF
j_call: TRBJ2-1; d_call: TRBD1; v_call: TRBV27; cdr3_nt: TGTGCCAGCAGCTGGGGCGATCCGGGACAGGGAAATGAGCAGTTCTTC; cdr3_aa: CASSWGDPGQGNEQFF
j_call: TRBJ2-3; d_call: .; v_call: TRBV7-7; cdr3_nt: TGTGCCAGCAGCTTACGGGGCCGCACAGATACGCAGTATTTT; cdr3_aa: CASSLRGRTDTQYF
j_call: TRBJ2-7; d_call: TRBD2; v_call: TRBV14; cdr3_nt: TGTGCCAGCAGCCCGGGGGAGGGTGATTTTTCCTACGAGCAGTACTTC; cdr3_aa: CASSPGEGDFSYEQYF